This T cell receptor beta chain appears in the sequencing data of a study of T cell responses to AZD1222 COVID-19 vaccine (dated by TCRdb to the early 2020s). Background on the whole study: AZD1222 recipients with second doses at about 4 weeks or about 12 weeks were pooled, because spike-specific TCR depth and breadth did not differ between schedules. TCR sequencing was performed for about 240 trial participants, of whom about 200 were given two doses of AZD1222 and 26 were given two doses of MenACWY control vaccine. Trial participants were enrolled into age subgroups of 18-55, 56-69 and 70-plus years, which contained about 160, 30 and 59 TCR-sequenced participants, respectively. Beyond this particular receptor, the publication reports: Most participants were white British and females outnumbered males, and the authors suggested that clonal diversity may have been underestimated. CD4 TCRs associated with the vaccine covered the entire spike protein, and the dominant responses were in regions 160-218 and 743-854. Because no day 14 peak-response samples were available, repertoires were characterized only after the peak T cell response. Epitopes outside the regions mutated in the B.1.351 and B.1.1.7 variants were reportedly recognized by nearly half of the unique spike-specific TCRs. Only five or six AZD1222 recipients were SARS-CoV-2 seropositive at baseline, limiting conclusions about previously exposed vaccinees. After two AZD1222 doses, both the breadth and the depth of spike-specific TCRs were significantly higher than at day 0 and than in MenACWY recipients. In the small 56-69-year group, the increase in depth fell short of significance, most likely because of low power.

Details on this clone: Its antigen remains undetermined. No quality values exist for individual bases; no much larger clone is one base distant.

The CDR3 regions of human TCRbeta chains were subjected to immunosequencing. In the source study's methods: TCRs in the repertoires were compared against a reference library of SARS-CoV-2-specific TCRs that had been generated with the MIRA antigen-specificity platform. Breadth was defined as the fraction of unique TCRs that were SARS-CoV-2-associated. Depth was defined as the fraction of total T cells that were SARS-CoV-2-associated. Using the MIRA data, every spike-specific TCR was mapped to the spike region that the TCR reacted to and assigned to either a CD4 or a CD8 class. Log10-transformed breadth and depth values were compared by one-way ANOVA with Sidak's multiple comparisons tests. The source is immuneACCESS, and TCRdb retained only in-frame sequences with V and J called. Part of the clones is not carried over; for the studies checked, unresolved V genes explain less than half of this, and the remainder is unexplained. V, J and clone size are taken as reported in that table, and D and trimming were inferred from the DNA itself. This sample lists around 99,000 clones; approximately 94% were detected once. Together, the top ten hold 12% of the sample.

The sample's time point label, in plain terms: baseline before first vaccination. The vaccinee samples were drawn from two UK trials, COV001 and COV002, one of which was a single-blind randomized controlled phase 2/3 trial testing AZD1222 (ChAdOx1 nCoV-19) in healthy adults. For TCRbeta chain sequencing, PBMC samples from trial participants were taken at day 0 and at day 28 after the second dose. Reading from cysteine to phenylalanine, the CDR3 counts 16 amino acids. Left in the record is the CDR3 DNA by itself, 48 bases read in frame from the first base. V lost 5 bases and J lost 4 bases, and the count of bases not matched to a germline gene is 7. In the germline V gene (reference sequence), CDR1 corresponds to LNHDA and CDR2 to SQIVND.

This specimen was peripheral blood, taken on day 0 of AZD1222 vaccination. In this chain, TRBV19 is recombined with TRBJ2-7; the junction holds 14 bases that match TRBD2. The TCR originated in an adult in good health. The sequenced DNA: TGTGCCAGTAGTGGTCGGACTAGCGGGGGGTCTTACGAGCAGTACTTC. Its amino acids are CASSGRTSGGSYEQYF. The reference TRBV19 and TRBJ2-7 proteins fill in what lies around the CDR3, so the full variable domain reads DGGITQSPKYLFRKEGQNVTLSCEQNLNHDAMYWYRQDPGQGLRLIYYSQIVNDFQKGDIAEGYSVSREKKESFPLTVTSAQKNPTAFYLCASSGRTSGGSYEQYFGPGTRLTVT.